This passage covers 2 T cell receptor beta chains from one sample sequenced in a study of blood T cells in healthy people across ages. PCR was performed a second time for roughly 7 to 11 cycles using a sample-barcoded 5' primer and a J-beta primer mix. TCRdb itself ran the 5' RACE reads through MiXCR, one entry per CDR3 protein. Of 1.5 million or so distinct CDR3 sequences listed, 35% to 45% are singletons. Input material: blood. The receptor set was obtained from a woman younger than 35 in good health.

In DNA, the CDR3 is TGCGCCAGCAGCCAAGGTGTAGCGGGCTCGAATGAGCAGTACTTC. This translates into CASSQGVAGSNEQYF. The chain links TRBV4-3 to TRBJ2-7; 7 nucleotides line up with TRBD2. The J segment lost 7 bases and the V segment lost 1 base, leaving 10 bases of the junction unmatched. The length of the CDR3 is 15 residues. CDR1 is LGHNA and CDR2 is YSLEER in the germline V gene.

The genes are TRBV7-2 and TRBJ2-5; D call uncertain. The CDR3 is 13 amino acids. CDR1 SGHTA and CDR2 FQGNSA come from the germline V gene. Trimming shortened V by 5 bases and J by 5 bases, and 12 bases separated the two germline ends. The CDR3 region has the DNA TGTGCCAGCAGCCCCCTATTTATGGAGACCCAGTACTTC. This translates into CASSPLFMETQYF.